These T cell receptor beta chains were read from a single sample in a study of blood T cells in healthy people across ages. MiXCR, applied by TCRdb to the 5' RACE reads, yields one record per CDR3 protein. This sample has around 400,000 distinct CDR3 sequences, with 45% to 60% found just once. Sequencing was done on a sample of blood. All receptors derive from a man aged 60-69 years in good health. CDR3s leave out the opening cysteine and the closing phenylalanine or tryptophan. Each record gives: V gene, clone size, J gene, CDR3 protein. Clone size appears in some rows only: once, few, many, or a class for an expanded clone.

TRBV19	-	TRBJ2-1	ASTETRLNEQF
TRBV29-1	-	TRBJ2-7	SGPAFFCEQY
TRBV7-2	-	TRBJ2-3	ASSSRLAGDTDTQY
TRBV20-1	-	TRBJ1-2	SASPDRNYGYT
TRBV7-2	-	TRBJ2-1	ASSLERGLGNEQF
TRBV6-5	-	TRBJ2-4	ASSSLGEAKNIQY
TRBV3-1	-	TRBJ2-5	ASSINRAGEQY
TRBV7-9	-	TRBJ2-3	ASRMWDSATDTQY
TRBV7-6	few	TRBJ2-1	ASGPITGATSNEQF
TRBV20-1	-	TRBJ2-5	SARPLGFQETQY
TRBV4-2	once	-	ASSQEAASSYNEQY
TRBV12-3/TRBV12-4	-	TRBJ2-7	ASTSPGDEQY
TRBV6-1	few	TRBJ2-7	ASSEASQPPFEQY
TRBV28	-	TRBJ2-4	ASSLTGGRDIQY
TRBV29-1	few	TRBJ2-3	SVRGVVVRGDTQY
TRBV14	-	TRBJ1-6	ARDSFYNSPLH
TRBV20-1	once	TRBJ2-7	SARDPLDRANNYEQY
TRBV3-1	many	TRBJ2-5	ASSQRAGVETQY
TRBV29-1	-	TRBJ1-1	SVAGVNTEAF
TRBV2	-	TRBJ2-5	ASDRSGALSGEQY
TRBV9	-	TRBJ2-5	ASSVIGETQY
TRBV14	-	TRBJ1-2	ASSQDLRTGSVGGYT
TRBV11-2	many	TRBJ2-4	ASSLGIRAGRNIQY
TRBV5-1	few	TRBJ2-3	ASRAEEDTQY
TRBV20-1	-	TRBJ2-1	SARDEVAGDEQF
TRBV6-1	few	TRBJ1-1	ASSLGQTNTEAF
TRBV9	few	TRBJ2-7	ASSREDEQY
TRBV20-1	-	TRBJ1-2	SAREPRGGYT
TRBV12-3/TRBV12-4	few	TRBJ2-3	ASSSRQSTDTQY
TRBV7-2	-	TRBJ2-4	ASSSGLARNIQY
TRBV12-3/TRBV12-4	-	TRBJ2-1	VSSLAGRETQF
TRBV7-3	-	TRBJ2-3	SSGPDASTDTQY
TRBV5-1	-	TRBJ2-5	ASSFSGGLVNNEQY
TRBV29-1	once	TRBJ1-2	SAMIAYGYT
TRBV3-1	-	TRBJ2-7	ASSQTGSDQY
TRBV4-2	many	TRBJ2-5	ASSQDPGQSAQY
TRBV9	-	TRBJ2-5	ASSAEDRTFGEQY
TRBV29-1	few	TRBJ2-1	SVDLLSATILYEQF
TRBV7-8	few	TRBJ2-1	ASSQVTAVYNEQF
TRBV7-2	-	TRBJ2-7	ASSLAGGRNEQY
TRBV5-1	few	TRBJ2-1	ASSLVTSYNEQF
TRBV18	once	TRBJ1-1	ASSPPSGSYTEAF
TRBV29-1	-	TRBJ2-3	SVGKQGTDTQY
TRBV20-1	-	TRBJ2-5	SAQTSGGFKETQY
TRBV12-3/TRBV12-4	-	TRBJ2-7	VSSLGGGRGSYEQY
TRBV9	-	TRBJ2-5	ASSVAGGRQETQY
TRBV15	few	TRBJ2-7	ATSRARDGGSDEQY
TRBV27	once	TRBJ2-7	ASSGRIFYEQY